This T cell receptor (beta chain) was captured in a study of T cell responses to AZD1222 COVID-19 vaccine. Findings and caveats of the study: Repertoires were obtained solely post-peak T cell response. Unmutated regions of variants are reportedly targeted by nearly half of spike-specific TCRs.

In the case of this clone: Its antigen is currently unknown.

Profiled with immunoSEQ multiplex PCR; TCRdb holds only in-frame clones, not every one. Of approximately 91,000 clones in the sample, roughly 90% were seen once. This CDR3 is 16 amino acids long. The germline gives CDR1 MNHEY, CDR2 SMNVEV (reference sequence). V lost 0 bases to trimming and J lost 0 bases, with 12 bases between them. The gene calls are TRBV27 and TRBJ2-7, with D possibly matching TRBD2 (5 bases). The receptor was derived from an adult who received the AZD1222 COVID-19 vaccine. Sequencing used peripheral blood, obtained 28 days after the second AZD1222 dose. The CDR3 spells CASSLSSDWLSYEQYF. The CDR3 DNA reads as TGTGCCAGCAGTTTATCATCGGACTGGCTCTCCTACGAGCAGTACTTC.